This note documents a single T cell receptor beta chain sequence. V was cut by 2 bases and J by 5 bases, with 10 bases left in between. This CDR3 has 13 residues. In germline, CDR1 is SEHNR, CDR2 FQNEAQ (reference sequence). The sample comes from a study of blood T cell repertoires in COVID-19. Study-level background: There were acute and convalescent COVID-19 samples, and they came from the United States, Italy and Spain. T cells, B-cell-depleted T cells, or PBMCs supplied cDNA or gDNA.

Per the authors' pipeline: Estimation of nucleated cell counts was performed using reference gene primer amplification. Using immunoSEQ multiplex PCR, the repertoire was profiled, and TCRdb retains in-frame clones only, with some absent. V and J calls and clone size are as listed in that table; D and trimming were resolved from the DNA. The table includes hundreds of thousands of clones, 85% detected once. V is TRBV7-9 and J is TRBJ2-7, with D tentatively TRBD1 (5 bases). The sequencing input was peripheral blood. This clonotype was obtained from a woman younger than 30 with acute or convalescent COVID-19. CDR3 loop: CASSLQQVNEQYF. The CDR3 nucleotides read TGTGCCAGCAGCTTACAACAGGTAAACGAGCAGTACTTC.